Sequencing of this TCR beta chain was carried out in a study of cytomegalovirus exposure and HLA in healthy donors. Study findings and constraints: Several V segments, TRBV6-2 and TRBV6-3 among them, could not be told apart and were dropped. Reports indicate that TCR beta sequences accurately predicted the HLA-A and HLA-B alleles of most subjects.

This clone was detected only once. Its specificity is not known. The primer mix had 60 Vbeta and 13 Jbeta primers. Repertoires were generated with immunoSEQ multiplex PCR, while TCRdb's copy carries only in-frame clones and drops some. The data hold roughly 58,000 clones, with around 83% observed a single time. The CDR3 sequence is 16 residues long. The V segment lost 1 base and the J segment 1 base; nucleotides outside the gene matches: 5. Germline assignment: CDR1 SGHVS and CDR2 FNYEAQ. The material sequenced was PBMCs. The chain couples TRBV7-6 to TRBJ2-3; 7 bases agree with TRBD2. This TCR came from a human donor in good health. The CDR3 DNA reads TGTGCCAGCAGCTTAGTCGCTGGGAGGGGCACAGATACGCAGTATTTT. This translates into CASSLVAGRGTDTQYF.